This T cell receptor beta chain was identified in a study of B cell selection in AIRE deficiency. Study findings and constraints: With only TCRbeta sequenced, under 45% of shared healthy Treg sequences overlapped Tconv. Healthy donors alone shared about a third of around 3,700 Treg sequences; patients alone roughly 10%.

V shed 3 bases and J 6 bases; nucleotides not matched to a gene: 7. Germline V gives CDR1 MNHEY, CDR2 SMNVEV (reference sequence). The CDR3 runs 15 residues. CD4+CD127+ cells were sorted as the conventional CD4 T cells. Study processing details: Conventional T cell pools: some 100,000 distinct patient, 130,000 to 150,000 donor TCRbeta sequences. Clones were read by immunoSEQ multiplex PCR, and TCRdb kept only the in-frame ones, dropping some. V, J and clone size were drawn from that table, and D and trimming were deduced from the DNA. The sample consists of tens of thousands of clones, roughly 97% of them appearing once. Worth noting for this clone: Its target is unknown.

This TCR was recovered from a human donor with AIRE deficiency. The chain links TRBV27 to TRBJ2-7, with 11 bases fitting TRBD2. The sequenced material came from conventional CD4+ T cells sorted from PBMCs. The CDR3 loop reads CASSFLAGGESEQYF. CDR3 bases: TGTGCCAGCAGTTTCTTAGCGGGGGGGGAATCCGAGCAGTACTTC.